The clone carrying this T cell receptor beta chain was picked up many times. Noted time point: newly diagnosed GD, antithyroid drugs for less than 3 months. TCR sequences were obtained from RNA taken from PBMCs. With iRepertoire HTBI primers and Arm-PCR of CDR3 regions, TCR beta libraries were built. TCRdb re-called the multiplex PCR reads with MiXCR, one entry per CDR3 protein. The table lists roughly 400,000 distinct CDR3 sequences, 14% to 15% of them singletons, with roughly 7.7% in the top ten. The sample belongs to a study of regulatory T cells in long-lasting Graves disease. Germline-derived CDR1 and CDR2 are LGHDT and YNNKEL (reference sequence). This CDR3 comprises 14 residues. V lost 2 bases and J lost 3, with 7 bases in between. Separately, the same data were catalogued under a study of T cells in Graves' hyperthyroidism and ophthalmopathy. According to that study: Uncontrolled infection, other autoimmune disease, pregnancy or lactation barred patients from enrollment.

The specimen comprised peripheral blood mononuclear cells (PBMCs), sampled at new diagnosis, from a patient treated with antithyroid drugs. This clonotype was sampled from a woman in her 40s with Graves disease. The chain couples TRBV3-1 to TRBJ1-4; possibly TRBD1 for D (5 bases). The CDR3: CASSQRGPNEKLFF. The CDR3 DNA reads as TGTGCCAGCAGCCAAAGGGGTCCTAATGAAAAACTGTTTTTT.